This paragraph covers one T cell receptor (beta chain) sequence. This receptor's antigen is unknown. No much larger clone is present one base from it, and per-base qualities are unavailable. This record belongs to a study of cytomegalovirus exposure and HLA in healthy donors (dated by TCRdb to 2017 to 2019). Regarding the complete study: An earlier analysis of 550 to 700 of the donors reported about 250 Gb of sequence data and roughly 110 million unique TCR beta sequences from 150 million to 200 million T cells. The number of donors typed differed by locus, with 629-630 for A, B, C, DRB1 and DQB1, 522 for DQA1, about 610 for DPA1, and some 470 for DPB1. Rather than using new phenotypic data, the later analysis identified candidate immune exposures from TCR beta sequences and from how often those sequences occurred across donors. Four to six DR-DQ haplotypes were handled as single units for association and clustering, since linkage in the cohort was strong. HLA typing covered class I and class II loci at four-digit resolution. All discovery cohort repertoires had been generated using a single sequencing platform. In addition to the first cohort of approximately 650 subjects, a separate validation cohort of under 150 different subjects was used. To predict cytomegalovirus infection status, the study combined high-throughput TCR immunosequencing, statistical association of individual TCRs with disease status, and machine learning. In a later genetic analysis, genome-wide SNP genotypes for about 60% of the 666 donors were used, and that subset was treated as a discovery cohort. An earlier analysis of several hundred of the donors applied high-throughput TCR beta sequencing to assess whether each TCR beta V gene segment acted as functional or pseudogenic. Donor age, sex, ethnicity and CMV serostatus were compiled alongside the repertoire data. The genetic ancestry cluster associated with self-reported Caucasian donors included approximately 85% of the approximately 430 genotyped donors. The study aimed to test whether signatures of past pathogen exposure could be identified by cataloging public T cell receptors. Among a few hundred genotyped donors of the cohort, an average of about 240,000 unique TCR beta nucleotide sequences were sequenced per donor, 15% to 20% of them non-productive. The study used immunosequencing to profile the T cell repertoires of more than 650 subjects and linked those repertoires to cytomegalovirus serostatus. To study patterns of TCR occurrence, a later analysis re-analyzed previously published TCR beta repertoires from several hundred donors and added high-resolution HLA genotyping. Roughly 300 gigabases of sequencing data and 80 million or so unique TCR sequences were included in an early release covering around 600 HLA-typed donors.

General conclusions and limits of the study: In a later analysis, the rate of TCR association differed among HLA loci, with DRB1 alleles having the most associated TCRs and HLA-C alleles having the fewest. Three of the identified cytomegalovirus-associated TCR beta chains were confirmed in vitro to be specific for cytomegalovirus antigens. The study listed 164 TCR beta chains as associated with cytomegalovirus. A later analysis found that HLA-associated TCR beta chains were more clonally expanded and had lower generation probabilities than equally common non-associated chains. While some public TCRs were present in many individuals, most TCR sequences turned up only very rarely across donors. Linkage disequilibrium might explain the correlated functional status among segregating V segments, but an unknown experimental factor could not be excluded. Several of the top co-occurrence clusters appeared to be linked to parvovirus B19, influenza, CMV and Epstein-Barr virus, according to a later analysis. At a false discovery rate of 0.05, a later analysis linked 16,951 TCR beta sequences to specific HLA alleles. Roughly uniform sequencing depth across donors was assumed in presence/absence analyses, although this assumption may not hold. CMV serostatus was the only immune exposure information available for the cohort. In an earlier analysis of approximately 600 of the donors, most TCR beta V segments were observed in productive rearrangements about 87% or about 30% of the time, broadly matching IMGT annotations. Because HLA typing was missing for some donors at each locus, association tests included only the typed subset. A later analysis found that most CMV-associated TCR beta chains appeared HLA-restricted, with HLA associations seemingly driven largely by CMV exposure. V-gene and J-gene trimming of TCR beta chains was associated with a missense DCLRE1C variant in a later genetic analysis, and the association was replicated in an independent cohort. The classifier was reported to diagnose cytomegalovirus status with high specificity and sensitivity in both the original cohort and the validation cohort. According to a later genetic analysis, donors in an Asian-associated ancestry cluster had fewer N-insertions in productive TCRs than the approximately 670-donor mean. Roughly 17 rarely observed V segments, including chromosome 9 orphons, were excluded from the earlier analysis of just under 600 of the donors because counts were too low. It was suggested by the authors that the approach could potentially be generalized to other disease states and immunological phenotypes. A further reported finding was that TCR beta sequences accurately predicted the HLA-A and HLA-B alleles for most subjects in the first cohort. Only TCR beta chains were sequenced in this cohort, and the absence of alpha or paired-chain data limited detectable features. A cluster of highly shared sequence variants was judged likely to represent a technical artifact of the sequencing pipeline. When HLA alleles, especially DR and DQ, strongly co-occurred, attributing TCR associations to individual alleles was difficult.

The cohort consisted of 666 healthy bone marrow donors. Cohort members were all nominally healthy when sampled, although unrecorded immune exposures were likely present. The donor tested CMV seronegative, placing the donor among the approximately 360 seronegative members of the cohort. A peripheral blood sample was collected from each donor, and TCR beta sequencing was performed on peripheral blood mononuclear cells. The Qiagen DNeasy Blood Extraction Kit was used to extract genomic DNA from the blood cell samples. The library was generated by the immunoSEQ multiplex PCR assay. A mixture of 60 forward primers for TCR Vbeta segments and 13 reverse primers for TCR Jbeta segments was used in the multiplex PCR. A multiplex PCR assay on genomic DNA amplified the CDR3 region of rearranged TCR beta genes. On the Illumina HiSeq System, the amplified TCR beta libraries were sequenced as 87-base-pair reads. The published analysis was carried out like this. A later analysis tallied around 87 million unique TCR beta chains across the 700 or so repertoires, and approximately 12 million of those chains were shared by two or more donors. To remove PCR and sequencing errors, raw reads were error-corrected and collapsed into unique sequences using a nearest-neighbor algorithm that merged closely related sequences. To assign V, D and J gene segments, CDR3 sequences were aligned to IMGT reference sequences. Each retained sequence needed at least a six-nucleotide match to both a V gene segment and a J gene segment. A rearrangement was called productive if the CDR3 had no stop codons and remained in frame with V and J, and every other rearrangement was called non-productive. CDR3 was defined according to IMGT convention as the region running from the second conserved V-encoded cysteine to the conserved J-encoded phenylalanine. In an earlier analysis of more than 550 of the donors, sequences lacking an unambiguous match to a single V gene segment were excluded. An earlier analysis of 587 of the donors classified V segments as functional when productive rearrangements were above 56.7% and as segregating when the standard deviation between donors was above 5%. A statistical classification framework was built to diagnose cytomegalovirus status from the catalog of TCR beta chain sequences. In a later analysis, TCR nucleotide sequences were compared against IMGT/GENE-DB human TR gene sequences so that V and J genes could be assigned. In a later analysis, CDR3 sequences and most-parsimonious VDJ recombination scenarios were assigned using the TCRdist pipeline. In a later analysis, every TCR beta chain was defined by the combination of its CDR3 amino acid sequence and its V-gene family, and reads without a unique V-gene family were dropped. A later analysis removed 500 to 650 highly shared, low-generation-probability nucleotide sequences to deal with suspected cross-contamination and a sequencing artifact. A later analysis calculated a clonal expansion index for each public chain from normalized within-repertoire ranks of inferred template counts. In a later analysis, generation probabilities were computed using a VDJ recombination model fitted to out-of-frame rearrangements, and the results were checked against IGoR. A later analysis scored TCR-TCR, TCR-HLA and TCR-CMV co-occurrence with hypergeometric tests, applying a repertoire-size bias correction to TCR pairs. To estimate false discovery rates, a later analysis permuted the HLA or CMV assignments 20 times. In a later analysis, co-occurring TCRs were grouped using DBSCAN, and TCRdist sequence similarity was added for clustering within HLA-allele-positive subsets. Repertoires with fewer than 30,000 or more than 120,000 public chains, plus five repertoires with anomalous nucleotide sharing, were excluded from co-occurrence clustering. This immuneACCESS table, as held by TCRdb, lists in-frame sequences with V and J called but not all clones. Of the missing ones, under half trace to an unresolved V gene in checked studies; the others have no known cause. V and J calls and clone size are given by that table; D and trimming were obtained from the DNA. This sample gives approximately 100,000 clones in total; 75% to 85% of them show up just once. The top ten clonotypes cover roughly 1.2% of the sample.

This TCR came from a woman between 18 and 30 years old in good health and CMV-seronegative. The sequenced sample was PBMCs.

This receptor carries the CDR3 CASSDLLAGGQPQHF. The DNA sequence is given as TGTGCCAGCAGTGACCTTTTGGCAGGGGGCCAGCCCCAGCATTTT. This receptor chain uses TRBV6-6 and TRBJ1-5, and 8 bases in between align with TRBD1. According to the germline V gene (reference sequence), CDR1 reads MNHNY and CDR2 reads SVGAGI. Including cysteine and phenylalanine, the CDR3 has 15 amino acids. The read is trimmed to its CDR3 DNA, 45 bases read in frame from base 1. V loses 5 bases at its end and J loses 7 bases; junction bases beyond the gene matches: 10.